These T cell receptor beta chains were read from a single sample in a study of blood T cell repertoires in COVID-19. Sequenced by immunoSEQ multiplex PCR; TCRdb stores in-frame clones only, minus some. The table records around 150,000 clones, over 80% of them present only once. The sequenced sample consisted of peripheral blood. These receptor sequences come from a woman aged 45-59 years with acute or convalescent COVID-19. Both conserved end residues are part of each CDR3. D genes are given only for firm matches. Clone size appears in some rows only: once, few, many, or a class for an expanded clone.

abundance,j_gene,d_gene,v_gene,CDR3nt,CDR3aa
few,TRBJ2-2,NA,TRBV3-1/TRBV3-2,TGTGCCAGCAGCCCCCGAACTAGCACCGGGGAGCTGTTTTTT,CASSPRTSTGELFF
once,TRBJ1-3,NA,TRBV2,TGTGCCAGCAGTGAGGAGGGGACCTCTGGAAACACCATATATTTT,CASSEEGTSGNTIYF
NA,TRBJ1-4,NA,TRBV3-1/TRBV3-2,TGTGCCAGCAGCCCCCCCGCGGTCTTTGGGGAAAAACTGTTTTTT,CASSPPAVFGEKLFF
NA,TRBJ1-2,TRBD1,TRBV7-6,TGTGCCAGCAGCTACATAATCGACAGGGCCTATGGCTACACCTTC,CASSYIIDRAYGYTF
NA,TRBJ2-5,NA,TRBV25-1,TGTGCCAGCAGTGAAAGGCCAGGGGAAGAGACCCAGTACTTC,CASSERPGEETQYF
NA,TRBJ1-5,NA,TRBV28,TGTGCCAGCAGTTTGAGGGGGGGCTTCCAGCATTTT,CASSLRGGFQHF
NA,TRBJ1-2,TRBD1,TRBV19,TGTGCCAGTAGTGGCCCCCGACAGGGCAGCTATGGCTACACCTTC,CASSGPRQGSYGYTF
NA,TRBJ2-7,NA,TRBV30,TGTGCCTGGAGTGGGAGCAGACTCTCCTACGAGCAGTACTTC,CAWSGSRLSYEQYF
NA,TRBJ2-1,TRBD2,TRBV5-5,TGTGCCAGCAGCTTGCTAGCGGCTTACAATGAGCAGTTCTTC,CASSLLAAYNEQFF
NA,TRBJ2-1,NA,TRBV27,TGTGCCAGCAGCCAGGGGAATGGGGAGCAGTTCTTC,CASSQGNGEQFF
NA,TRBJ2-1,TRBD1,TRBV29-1,TGCAGCGTCCAGGGGACAGGGCTTTTCGGTGAGCAGTTCTTC,CSVQGTGLFGEQFF
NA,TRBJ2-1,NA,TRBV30,TGTGCCTGGAGTCCCGGGGTAAGTGAATGGAATGAGCAGTTCTTC,CAWSPGVSEWNEQFF
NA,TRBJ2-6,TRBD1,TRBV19,TGTGCCAGTAGTATAGGAGGGGGCGCTGGGGCCAACGTCCTGACTTTC,CASSIGGGAGANVLTF
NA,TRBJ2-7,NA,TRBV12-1,TGTGCCAGCATCGAAATAAGGCAGGGGGCACTCTACGAGCAGTACTTC,CASIEIRQGALYEQYF
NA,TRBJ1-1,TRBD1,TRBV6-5,TGTGCCAGCAGAATGACAGGGCCGAACACTGAAGCTTTCTTT,CASRMTGPNTEAFF
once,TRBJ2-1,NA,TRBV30,TGTGCCTGGAGTGTAACCGGGAATGAGCAGTTCTTC,CAWSVTGNEQFF
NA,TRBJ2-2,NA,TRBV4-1,TGCGCCAGCAGCCCCCCGACCGAGGGAAACACCGGGGAGCTGTTTTTT,CASSPPTEGNTGELFF
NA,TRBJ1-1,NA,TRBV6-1,TGTGCCAGCAGTGAAGTTGGGGGGTCCACTGAAGCTTTCTTT,CASSEVGGSTEAFF
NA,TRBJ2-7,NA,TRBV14,TGTGCCAGCAGCCAAACGGGTCTCGCCCACTACGAGCAGTACTTC,CASSQTGLAHYEQYF
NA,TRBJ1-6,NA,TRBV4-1,TGCGCCAGCAGCCAAGGAACGGGGGGCGGTAATTCACCCCTCCACTTT,CASSQGTGGGNSPLHF
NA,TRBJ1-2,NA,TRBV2,TGTGCCAGCAGTGAAGTGGTGCAGGGCTATGGCTACACCTTC,CASSEVVQGYGYTF
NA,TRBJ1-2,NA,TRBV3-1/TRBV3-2,TGTGCCAGCAGCCAACAAAACAGGTACTATGGCTACACCTTC,CASSQQNRYYGYTF
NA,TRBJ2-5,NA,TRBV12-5,TGTGCTAGTGCTGCGGGAACGTATCAAGAGACCCAGTACTTC,CASAAGTYQETQYF
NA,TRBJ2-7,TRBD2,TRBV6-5,TGTGCCAGCAGTTTACTAGCGGGGAGCGGATACGAGCAGTACTTC,CASSLLAGSGYEQYF
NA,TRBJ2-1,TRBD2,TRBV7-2,TGTGCCAGCAGCGCCCGCGGACTAGCGGGAGGGCTGCAGTTCTTC,CASSARGLAGGLQFF
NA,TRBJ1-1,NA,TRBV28,TGTGCCAGCAGTTTGGGCAGGGTCATGAACACTGAAGCTTTCTTT,CASSLGRVMNTEAFF
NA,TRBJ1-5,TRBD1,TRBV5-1,TGCGCCAGCAGCTTGGAAGGGGGCGCGGGTCAGCCCCAGCATTTT,CASSLEGGAGQPQHF
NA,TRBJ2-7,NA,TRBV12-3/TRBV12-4,TGTGCCAGCAGTTTCGGGGACGAGCAGTACTTC,CASSFGDEQYF
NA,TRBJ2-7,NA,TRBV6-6,TGTGCCAGCAGTTACTCTTCATCAGGCTCCTACGAGCAGTACTTC,CASSYSSSGSYEQYF
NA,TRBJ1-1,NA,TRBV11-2,TGTGCCAGCAGCTTTAACGGGGTCCCTGAAGCTTTCTTT,CASSFNGVPEAFF
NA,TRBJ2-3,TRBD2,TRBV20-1,TGCAGTGCTAGTGGGACTAGCGGAATAGGAGATACGCAGTATTTT,CSASGTSGIGDTQYF
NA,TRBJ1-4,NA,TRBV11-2,TGTGCCAGCCGGCTCTTCGGGGGTGAAAAACTGTTTTTT,CASRLFGGEKLFF
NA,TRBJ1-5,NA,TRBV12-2,TGTGCAAGTCGCCCCCCCCCAGGGGGCAATCAGCCCCAGCATTTT,CASRPPPGGNQPQHF
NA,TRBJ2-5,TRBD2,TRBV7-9,TGTGCCAGCAGCGGTCCTAGCGGGGGTCCACAAGAGACCCAGTACTTC,CASSGPSGGPQETQYF
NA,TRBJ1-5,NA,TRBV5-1,TGCGCCAGCAGCTCGGCGGGGGTTCGGAATCAGCCCCAGCATTTT,CASSSAGVRNQPQHF
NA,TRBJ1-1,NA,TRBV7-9,TGTGCCAGCAGCTTACCTCAGCGGGGGGGAGGAATGAACACTGAAGCTTTCTTT,CASSLPQRGGGMNTEAFF
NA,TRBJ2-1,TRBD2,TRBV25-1,TGTGCCACTAGCGGGAGCTCCTACAATGAGCAGTTCTTC,CATSGSSYNEQFF
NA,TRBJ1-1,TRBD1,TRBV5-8,TGTGCCAGCAGCTTGGAGGGACCCGGGACAGGGAACACTGAAGCTTTCTTT,CASSLEGPGTGNTEAFF
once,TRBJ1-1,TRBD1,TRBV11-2,TGTGCCAGCAGCTTAACAGGGGTAGGTGAAGCTTTCTTT,CASSLTGVGEAFF
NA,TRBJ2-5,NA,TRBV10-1,TGCGCCAGCAGTGAGGGTCAGGGCCAAGAGACCCAGTACTTC,CASSEGQGQETQYF
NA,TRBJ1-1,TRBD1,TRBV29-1,TGCAGCTCGGTACCGCGCCTTCAGGGGGCTGAAGCTTTCTTT,CSSVPRLQGAEAFF
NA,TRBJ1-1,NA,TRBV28,TGTGCCAGCAGTTCCCCTGGGTTGGGGGCGGCGCAAGCTTTCTTT,CASSSPGLGAAQAFF
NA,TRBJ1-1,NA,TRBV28,TGTGCCAGCAGCCCGCCCTTAGGGGGTGGTGACACTGAAGCTTTCTTT,CASSPPLGGGDTEAFF
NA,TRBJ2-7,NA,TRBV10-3,TGTGCCATCAGTGACGGTTACTACGAGCAGTACTTC,CAISDGYYEQYF
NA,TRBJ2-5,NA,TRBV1,TGCACCAGCAGCCTATGGGATGGGCTAGCGGGGTCCAGACTCTGGGAGACCCAGTACTTC,CTSSLWDGLAGSRLWETQYF
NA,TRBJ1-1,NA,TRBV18,TGTGCCAGCTCAAAGAAGGAGTGGCGGGACACTGAAGCTTTCTTT,CASSKKEWRDTEAFF
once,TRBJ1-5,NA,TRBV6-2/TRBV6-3,TGTGCCAGCAGTTACTTCGGGAATCAGCCCCAGCATTTT,CASSYFGNQPQHF
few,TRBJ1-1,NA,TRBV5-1,TGCGCCAGCAGCGGTAGCCAGACGAACACTGAAGCTTTCTTT,CASSGSQTNTEAFF
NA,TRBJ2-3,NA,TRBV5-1,TGCGCCAGCAGCTTGAGGACAGACACAGATACGCAGTATTTT,CASSLRTDTDTQYF
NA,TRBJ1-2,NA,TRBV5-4,TGTGCCAGCAGCCTCGATCCGGGAGGGAACTATGGCTACACCTTC,CASSLDPGGNYGYTF
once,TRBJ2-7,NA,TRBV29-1,TGCAGCGTTGTGGGGCAGGGCGACGAGCAGTACTTC,CSVVGQGDEQYF
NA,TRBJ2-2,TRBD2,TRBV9,TGTGCCAGCACCCTAGCGGGGAACACCGGGGAGCTGTTTTTT,CASTLAGNTGELFF
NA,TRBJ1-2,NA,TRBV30,TGTGCCTGGAGTTACTACCGGGACAAGGTCTTCTATGGCTACACCTTC,CAWSYYRDKVFYGYTF
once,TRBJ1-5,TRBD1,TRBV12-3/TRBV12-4,TGTGCCAGCAGCCAGACAGGGAATCAGCCCCAGCATTTT,CASSQTGNQPQHF
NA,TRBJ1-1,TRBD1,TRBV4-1,TGCGCCAGCAGCCAACCTACAGGGGGCTTGGTTGAAGCTTTCTTT,CASSQPTGGLVEAFF
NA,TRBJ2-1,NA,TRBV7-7,TGTGCCAGCAGCCTGGACCTACAGGGTGAGCAGTTCTTC,CASSLDLQGEQFF
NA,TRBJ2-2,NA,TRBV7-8,TGTGCCAGCAGCTTCGCCGGGGAGCTGTTTTTT,CASSFAGELFF
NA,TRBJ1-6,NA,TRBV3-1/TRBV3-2,TGTGCCAGCAGCCCCCCGTTGGTGGGCCAATTCGGGACCCTCCACTTT,CASSPPLVGQFGTLHF
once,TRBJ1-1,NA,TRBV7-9,TGTGCCAGCAGCTACCCCCAGGAGGGCTTGAACACTGAAGCTTTCTTT,CASSYPQEGLNTEAFF